This entry lists 5 T cell receptor beta chains sequenced from one sample in a study of control samples from healthy donors and cancer patients. Assay: immunoSEQ multiplex PCR; the TCRdb copy retains only in-frame clones and omits some. The data hold roughly 54,000 clones, with around 97% observed a single time. The material sequenced was blood. Every receptor here comes from a woman under 40 in good health.

This chain links TRBV28 with TRBJ2-7; D might be TRBD2 (5 bases). CDR3 length: 13 amino acids. Germline loops: CDR1 MDHEN, CDR2 SYDVKM. Trimming stripped 6 bases from V and 3 bases from J, with 12 bases between. The CDR3 loop is CASSWGDRYEQYF. The CDR3 coding sequence is TGTGCCAGCAGCTGGGGAGACCGCTACGAGCAGTACTTC.

The chain couples TRBV7-8 to TRBJ2-3, with 10 bases lining up with TRBD2. This CDR3 has 15 amino acids. The germline V gene has CDR1 SGHVS and CDR2 FQNEAQ. V gave up 3 bases and J gave up 7 bases; unmatched junction bases: 7. The CDR3 coding sequence is TGTGCCAGCAGCTTCTGGACTAGCGGTTCCAATACGCAGTATTTT. This codes for CASSFWTSGSNTQYF.

The chain is built from TRBV9 and TRBJ1-4; possible D gene TRBD1, 6 bases. Per germline, CDR1 SGDLS and CDR2 YYNGEE. V was cut by 2 bases and J by 8 bases, with 13 bases left in between. The CDR3 runs to 14 residues. In DNA form, the CDR3 reads TGTGCCAGCAGCGTGGACAGTGGAGCCGAAAAACTGTTTTTT. It yields the protein CASSVDSGAEKLFF.

This clone was counted between two and nine times. The chain employs TRBV3-1 (or the pseudogene TRBV3-2) and TRBJ1-1; 8 positions match TRBD1. The CDR3 length is 16 residues. From germline, CDR1 is LGHDT and CDR2 YNNKEL (reference sequence). J gave up 0 bases and V 4 bases, and 7 bases lay outside the gene matches. CDR3 in amino acids: CASSPNRGRVNTEAFF. CDR3 nucleotides: TGTGCCAGCAGCCCAAACAGGGGGAGGGTGAACACTGAAGCTTTCTTT.

This chain connects TRBV7-9 to TRBJ2-1, with 8 bases that match TRBD2. The CDR3 length is 15 residues. The germline CDR1 and CDR2 sequences are SEHNR and FQNEAQ (reference sequence). V lost 5 bases, J lost 10 bases, and 13 bases stayed unmatched. Written as DNA, the CDR3 is TGTGCCAGCAGCGCCGGAATTATACTAGCGGAGGAGCAGTTCTTC. The encoded protein is CASSAGIILAEEQFF. The full variable domain, its missing parts supplied by reference TRBV7-9 and TRBJ2-1, is DTGVSQNPRHKITKRGQNVTFRCDPISEHNRLYWYRQTLGQGPEFLTYFQNEAQLEKSRLLSDRFSAERPKGSFSTLEIQRTEQGDSAMYLCASSAGIILAEEQFFGPGTRLTVL.